The next 8 T cell receptor beta chains were all read from a single sample in a study of a mutant IDH1 vaccine in newly diagnosed glioma. For these receptors, no antigen is known. Produced via immunoSEQ multiplex PCR; TCRdb's table is partial and in-frame only. In the table there are some 70,000 clones, roughly 84% of which are singletons. The time point was: week 23, last vaccination. Vaccinated patients received 300 ug of mutant IDH1 20-mer peptide per dose, with topical imiquimod. The sample consisted of PBMCs, taken from a glioma patient whose treatment included an IDH1 peptide vaccine. These receptor sequences come from a man aged 18 to 29 with glioma.

A few counts support this clone. This chain links TRBV7-9 with TRBJ1-1; D is possibly TRBD1 (6 bases). The CDR3 has 13 amino acids. The V gene's germline CDR1 is SEHNR and CDR2 FQNEAQ (reference sequence). The ends were cut back, 5 bases at V and 5 bases at J, with 12 bases in the middle. CDR3 loop: CASSTGTETEAFF. The CDR3, as DNA: TGTGCCAGCAGCACAGGGACGGAGACTGAAGCTTTCTTT.

V gene TRBV19 combines with J gene TRBJ2-3, with 12 bases that match TRBD2. Germline V gene lookup returns CDR1 LNHDA and CDR2 SQIVND (reference sequence). Trimming took 6 bases from V and 0 from J; bases not matched to a gene: 4. CDR3 size: 16 residues. The CDR3 bases are TGTGCCAGTAGGCGAACTAGCGGGGGGAGCACAGATACGCAGTATTTT. The encoded protein is CASRRTSGGSTDTQYF.

V is TRBV19 and J is TRBJ2-7; no clear D. This CDR3 comprises 13 residues. With 8 bases removed from V and 0 bases from J, the gap between germline ends came to 11 bases. From germline, CDR1 is LNHDA and CDR2 SQIVND (reference sequence). CDR3 protein: CASGSSISYEQYF. The CDR3 nucleotides read TGTGCCAGTGGGTCCTCAATCTCCTACGAGCAGTACTTC.

The chain is built from TRBV5-1 and TRBJ2-7; 7 nucleotides agree with TRBD1. The CDR3 length is 14 residues. CDR1 and CDR2 from the germline V gene are SGHRS and YFSETQ. V was pared by 4 bases and J by 2 bases, with 6 bases of the junction left unmatched. For the CDR3, the DNA is TGCGCCAGCAGCGGGAGACAGGGCCCCTACGAGCAGTACTTC. It encodes CASSGRQGPYEQYF.

The table lists this clone with a few counts. The same CDR3 is also encoded by other DNA sequences in this sample. This chain links TRBV15 with TRBJ1-1; D unclear. V dropped 0 bases and J dropped 1 base, with 6 bases sitting between them. The germline V gene has CDR1 LNHNV and CDR2 YYDKDF (reference sequence). This CDR3 has 14 amino acids. The CDR3 loop is CATSRDTENTEAFF. CDR3 bases: TGTGCCACCAGCAGAGATACCGAGAACACTGAAGCTTTCTTT.

The chain employs TRBV5-5 and TRBJ1-5; D is possibly TRBD1 (6 bases). V lost 1 base, J lost 5 bases, and 7 bases lay in between. The CDR3 covers 13 residues. Per the germline V gene, CDR1 is SGHKS and CDR2 is YYEKEE (reference sequence). CDR3 protein: CASSLNRDQPQHF. The CDR3 nucleotides read TGTGCCAGCAGCTTGAACAGGGATCAGCCCCAGCATTTT.

The gene calls are TRBV28 and TRBJ2-2; 8 bases match TRBD2. The V gene's germline CDR1 is MDHEN and CDR2 SYDVKM. V lost 8 bases, J lost 3 bases, and 5 bases stayed unmatched. The CDR3 sequence is 14 residues long. The CDR3 reads CASLSGSYTGELFF. CDR3 in DNA: TGTGCCAGCCTCAGCGGGAGTTACACCGGGGAGCTGTTTTTT.

This sequence joins TRBV7-7 and TRBJ1-4; D is unclear. Germline CDR1 SSHAT, CDR2 FNYEAQ (reference sequence). This CDR3 has 15 residues. In nucleotides, the CDR3 is TGTGCTAGCGGCGAATCAGGAGCAACTAATGAAAAACTGTTTTTT. It translates to CASGESGATNEKLFF. The full variable domain, in which reference TRBV7-7 and TRBJ1-4 provide the parts outside the CDR3, is GAGVSQSPRYKVTKRGQDVTLRCDPISSHATLYWYQQALGQGPEFLTYFNYEAQPDKSGLPSDRFSAERPEGSISTLTIQRTEQRDSAMYRCASGESGATNEKLFFGSGTQLSVL.